The 14 T cell receptor beta chains presented below share a single source sample, sequenced in a study of patients and donors after allogeneic stem cell transplantation. TCRdb called the RT-PCR reads again in MiXCR, with one record for every CDR3 protein. The table has around 82,000 distinct CDR3 sequences, 5% seen once. Sequencing input: blood, either unsorted or a sorted T cell fraction (not recorded which). These receptors were obtained from a human donor who was either an allogeneic HSCT recipient or a stem cell or donor lymphocyte infusion donor (not recorded which). It is not recorded whose cells these are; they may come from a transplant donor.

This clonotype was observed at least ten times. The rearrangement links TRBV29-1 to TRBJ1-1; 8 bases match TRBD1. The CDR3 covers 16 residues. Germline V gives CDR1 SQVTM, CDR2 ANQGSEA. The V segment lost 5 bases and the J segment 6 bases; nucleotides outside the gene matches: 17. CDR3 sequence (DNA): TGCAGCGTTTCCGGGACAGGTAGTGTGCAGGCGGCTGAAGCTTTCTTT. This encodes CSVSGTGSVQAAEAFF. Supplemented by reference TRBV29-1 and TRBJ1-1, the full variable domain reads SAVISQKPSRDICQRGTSLTIQCQVDSQVTMMFWYRQQPGQSLTLIATANQGSEATYESGFVIDKFPISRPNLTFSTLTVSNMSPEDSSIYLCSVSGTGSVQAAEAFFGQGTRLTVV.

This clonotype was recorded many times. An end of the junction does not agree with germline; a read error may underlie this. The chain employs TRBV10-2 and TRBJ2-5, with no clear D. This CDR3 is built from 15 residues. The germline V gene has CDR1 WSHSY and CDR2 SAAADI. CDR3 in amino acids: CASRELRNPGETQYF. In DNA, the CDR3 is TGCGCCAGCAGAGAGTTAAGGAATCCCGGAGAGACCCAGTACTTC.

This clonotype was recorded many times. This sequence joins TRBV12-3 or TRBV12-4 and TRBJ1-1, with D unresolved. The CDR3 totals 14 residues. The V end was cut by 7 bases, the J end by 1 base, with 13 bases between. CDR3: CASTREGENTEAFF. In DNA, the CDR3 is TGTGCCAGCACCCGGGAAGGAGAGAACACTGAAGCTTTCTTT.

With regard to this clonotype: Given a much more abundant clone one base away, this may be a read error. V usage is TRBV3-1 and J usage is TRBJ2-5; tentatively, D is TRBD2 (6 bases). This CDR3 is 15 amino acids long. Germline lookup yields CDR1 LGHDT and CDR2 YNNKEL (reference sequence). For the CDR3, the DNA is TGTGACAGCAGCCAAGTGTCTGCCCGGGGGGAGACCCAGTACTTC. Amino acids: CDSSQVSARGETQYF.

J is TRBJ1-2 and V is TRBV28, with D possibly matching TRBD1 (6 bases). The germline V gene encodes CDR1 MDHEN and CDR2 SYDVKM. The V end lost 9 bases, the J end lost 8 bases, and 19 bases lay between the germline ends. This CDR3 comprises 13 residues. This chain's CDR3 is CASTLAGGEGYTF. In DNA, the CDR3 is TGTGCCAGTACCCTTGCGGGGGGCGAAGGCTACACCTTC.

This clonotype was seen at least ten times. The chain uses TRBV9 and TRBJ1-4; D remains ambiguous. Germline V gene lookup returns CDR1 SGDLS and CDR2 YYNGEE. CDR3 length: 16 residues. Deletions cut 0 bases from V and 3 bases from J, with 12 bases between. CDR3 sequence: CASSVAGGQANEKLFF. The DNA of the CDR3 is TGTGCCAGCAGCGTAGCAGGCGGGCAAGCTAATGAAAAACTGTTTTTT.

V is TRBV6-2 or TRBV6-3 and J is TRBJ1-6; unclear D gene. This CDR3 region has 12 residues. In germline, CDR1 is MNHEY, CDR2 SVGEGT. V was cut by 8 bases and J by 4 bases, with 6 bases left in between. CDR3 amino acids: CASGEYNSPLHF. CDR3 nucleotide sequence: TGTGCCAGCGGGGAGTATAATTCACCCCTCCACTTT.

This clonotype showed up many times. The chain has TRBV24-1 and TRBJ2-1; D unresolved. Trimming stripped 9 bases from V and 4 bases from J, with 12 bases between. The CDR3 length is 13 residues. Germline lookup yields CDR1 KGHDR and CDR2 SFDVKD. CDR3 bases: TGTGCCACCGCCGGAGACGGGTACAATGAGCAGTTCTTC. This sequence encodes CATAGDGYNEQFF.

This clonotype was recorded many times. This sequence joins TRBV7-8 and TRBJ2-2, with D uncertain. V dropped 3 bases and J dropped 5 bases, with 13 bases sitting between them. From germline, CDR1 is SGHVS and CDR2 FQNEAQ. This CDR3 region has 15 residues. This chain's CDR3 is CASSFAIGRTGELFF. In DNA, the CDR3 is TGTGCCAGCAGCTTTGCCATTGGTAGAACCGGGGAGCTGTTTTTT.

In its sample, this clonotype was seen many times. Here the CDR3 reads CASSPNRGSPGETQYF. CDR3 nucleotide sequence: TGTGCCAGCTCACCAAATCGAGGGTCCCCTGGAGAGACCCAGTACTTC. The chain links TRBV18 to TRBJ2-5; TRBD2 might be the D (5 bases). This CDR3 comprises 16 residues. The V end lost 2 bases, the J end lost 4 bases, and 17 bases lay between the germline ends. In germline, CDR1 is KGHSH, CDR2 LQKENI.

This clonotype was detected many times. The gene calls are TRBV18 and TRBJ2-7; unclear D gene. This CDR3 spans 13 amino acids. Trimming took off 5 bases at V and 7 bases at J, with 15 bases between the two ends. CDR1 is KGHSH, CDR2 LQKENI, per germline. The CDR3 DNA sequence: TGTGCCAGCTCATTACGAGGAAAAGCGGAGCAGTACTTC. Translated: CASSLRGKAEQYF.

This clonotype was counted many times. The J gene is TRBJ1-5, the V gene TRBV7-9; no reliable D call. The CDR3 consists of 12 residues. The V end lost 1 base, the J end lost 6 bases, and 4 bases lay between the germline ends. Looked up from germline, CDR1 is SEHNR and CDR2 is FQNEAQ (reference sequence). This CDR3 reads CASSLDGQPQHF. The DNA for the CDR3 is TGTGCCAGCAGCTTAGACGGTCAGCCCCAGCATTTT.

This chain connects TRBV6-1 to TRBJ2-3; D perhaps matches TRBD2 (5 bases). The germline V gene has CDR1 MNHNS and CDR2 SASEGT. V was shortened by 5 bases and J by 9 bases, with 15 bases between the two germline ends. The CDR3 is made up of 13 amino acids. The CDR3 coding sequence is TGTGCCAGCAGTACCCCCGCCGGGGAGACGCAGTATTTT. It codes for CASSTPAGETQYF.

This clonotype was counted ten times or more. This rearrangement joins TRBV5-1 to TRBJ2-7, with 9 bases lining up with TRBD1. The germline CDR1 and CDR2 sequences are SGHRS and YFSETQ. After removal of 7 bases from V and 6 bases from J, the junction contained 8 bases not matched to a gene. The CDR3 spans 13 residues. In nucleotides, the CDR3 is TGCGCCAGCTACGAACAGGGGGCTGCCGAGCAGTACTTC. It translates to CASYEQGAAEQYF.